Listed below are T cell receptor beta chains from one sample, sequenced in a study of OX40 agonist ivuxolimab in advanced cancers. This table comes from immunoSEQ multiplex PCR, and its TCRdb copy is limited to in-frame clones, with some not included. This table has approximately 60,000 clones, 88% appearing once. Sequences were derived from CD4+ or CD8+ T cells sorted from blood, sampled in a trial of the OX40 agonist ivuxolimab. These receptors were collected from an adult with an advanced solid tumor such as melanoma, head and neck, liver or kidney cancer. The CDR3 runs from the conserved cysteine through the conserved F or W. D genes are given only for firm matches. Clone size is given for some rows only: seen once, a few or many times, or a class if the clone is expanded.

V gene	J gene	clone size	D gene	CDR3 protein	CDR3 DNA
TRBV2	TRBJ1-2	-	TRBD1	CASCFATRRRLGTVGEGYTF	TGTGCCAGCTGCTTCGCGACGAGGAGACGATTGGGGACAGTAGGGGAGGGCTACACCTTC
TRBV27	TRBJ2-1	-	-	CASSLYNEQFF	TGTGCCAGCAGCCTCTACAATGAGCAGTTCTTC
TRBV11-2	TRBJ1-2	-	-	CASSTWTEANYGYTF	TGTGCCAGCAGCACCTGGACAGAAGCTAACTATGGCTACACCTTC
TRBV14	TRBJ2-7	-	-	CASSQDFGSADEQYF	TGTGCCAGCAGCCAAGATTTCGGGTCGGCGGATGAGCAGTACTTC
TRBV5-4	TRBJ1-2	-	-	CASSLAGNYGYTF	TGTGCCAGCAGCTTGGCAGGAAACTATGGCTACACCTTC
TRBV29-1	TRBJ2-2	few	-	CSVKVANTGELFF	TGCAGCGTTAAGGTCGCGAACACCGGGGAGCTGTTTTTT
TRBV27	TRBJ1-1	once	-	CASNSGANTEAFF	TGTGCCAGCAATTCGGGGGCGAACACTGAAGCTTTCTTT
TRBV2	TRBJ1-3	-	-	CASWMGSGSSGNTIYF	TGTGCCAGCTGGATGGGTTCGGGGAGCTCTGGAAACACCATATATTTT
TRBV9	TRBJ1-2	-	-	CASSVAMGGGDGYTF	TGTGCCAGCAGCGTAGCTATGGGGGGAGGGGATGGCTACACCTTC
TRBV27	TRBJ1-4	-	-	CASSFLPPEGNEKLFF	TGTGCCAGCAGTTTCCTTCCACCGGAGGGAAATGAAAAACTGTTTTTT
TRBV27	TRBJ2-7	-	-	CASSFASKLVMVRDEQYF	TGTGCCAGCAGTTTCGCGTCTAAACTAGTAATGGTTCGGGACGAGCAGTACTTC
TRBV5-6	TRBJ2-1	-	TRBD1	CASSLQGAEEQFF	TGTGCCAGCAGCTTGCAGGGGGCCGAAGAGCAGTTCTTC
TRBV4-3	TRBJ2-3	-	TRBD2	CASSQDPELLAGDLRGTDTQYF	TGCGCCAGCAGCCAAGATCCGGAGTTACTAGCGGGAGATCTAAGGGGCACAGATACGCAGTATTTT
TRBV6-6	TRBJ1-4	-	-	CASTLQGGRNEKLFF	TGTGCCAGCACCTTACAGGGAGGCCGAAATGAAAAACTGTTTTTT
TRBV28	TRBJ2-3	-	-	CASSSLILRGPYTDTQYF	TGTGCCAGCAGTAGTCTCATCTTACGGGGGCCATACACAGATACGCAGTATTTT
TRBV7-9	TRBJ2-5	-	TRBD2	CASSLFSGGPQETQYF	TGTGCCAGCAGCCTGTTTAGCGGGGGGCCACAAGAGACCCAGTACTTC
TRBV7-9	TRBJ1-2	-	-	CASSLSRNLNYGYTF	TGTGCCAGCAGCTTATCACGTAACCTTAACTATGGCTACACCTTC
TRBV9	TRBJ2-7	-	-	CASSVGDDEQYF	TGTGCCAGCAGCGTAGGGGACGATGAGCAGTACTTC
TRBV28	TRBJ2-7	-	TRBD1	CASSSPPETGEYEQYF	TGTGCCAGCAGTTCCCCACCCGAGACAGGGGAATACGAGCAGTACTTC
TRBV30	TRBJ2-7	-	-	CAWTIGSCEQYF	TGTGCCTGGACTATCGGAAGTTGCGAGCAGTACTTC
TRBV11-2	TRBJ1-1	-	-	CASSLGGGSTEAFF	TGTGCCAGCAGCTTGGGGGGCGGGAGCACTGAAGCTTTCTTT
TRBV6-5	TRBJ2-7	-	TRBD2	CASSYSRGGALYEQYF	TGTGCCAGCAGCTACTCTCGGGGGGGCGCGTTATACGAGCAGTACTTC
TRBV6-4	TRBJ2-3	-	-	CASSDYGGNTDTQYF	TGTGCCAGCAGTGACTACGGGGGAAACACAGATACGCAGTATTTT
TRBV4-2	TRBJ2-2	few	-	CASSQESGPTGSNTGELFF	TGTGCCAGCAGCCAAGAGAGTGGGCCGACAGGATCGAACACCGGGGAGCTGTTTTTT
TRBV18	TRBJ2-1	-	TRBD2	CASSPGAPGLPNEQFF	TGTGCCAGCTCACCCGGTGCCCCGGGACTACCCAATGAGCAGTTCTTC
TRBV28	TRBJ2-3	once	TRBD2	CASSFIAGEGDTQYF	TGTGCCAGCAGTTTTATCGCGGGGGAAGGAGATACGCAGTATTTT
TRBV7-9	TRBJ2-7	-	TRBD2	CASSSAGSYEQYF	TGTGCCAGCAGTTCAGCGGGGAGTTACGAGCAGTACTTC
TRBV27	TRBJ2-3	-	TRBD2	CASSSSRGVRPDTQYF	TGTGCCAGCAGTTCATCGCGGGGGGTACGTCCAGATACGCAGTATTTT
TRBV9	TRBJ2-5	-	-	CASSVDEQETQYF	TGTGCCAGCAGCGTAGACGAGCAAGAGACCCAGTACTTC
TRBV27	TRBJ2-5	-	TRBD2	CASSRLAGGPETQYF	TGTGCCAGCAGTAGACTAGCGGGGGGGCCCGAGACCCAGTACTTC